This TCR beta chain was captured by sequencing in a study of cytomegalovirus exposure and HLA in healthy donors. Study-wide results and caveats: A few of the chains that were CMV-associated were confirmed in vitro to be specific for CMV antigens. The study designated some 180 TCR beta chains cytomegalovirus-associated. In an earlier analysis, in some 540 donors, most V segments appeared productive either ~90% or ~30% of the time. Being indistinguishable, some V segments were excluded, TRBV6-2 and TRBV6-3 among them.

Use of 60 Vbeta and 13 Jbeta primers characterized the PCR. Method: immunoSEQ multiplex PCR; TCRdb's copy keeps in-frame clones and lacks some. The sample records about 160,000 clones, 70% to 90% being singletons. Points on this clone: Its specificity is not known.

This CDR3 region has 15 residues. CDR1 and CDR2 from the germline V gene are SEHNR and FQNEAQ (reference sequence). Trimming removed 5 bases from V and 0 bases from J, with 12 bases in between. This chain links TRBV7-9 with TRBJ2-3; D is perhaps TRBD1 (5 bases). This clonotype originated in a man aged 18-30 years in good health and CMV-seropositive. The sample was PBMCs. CDR3 bases: TGTGCCAGCAGCCGCCAGGGTCCTAGCACAGATACGCAGTATTTT. Its protein product is CASSRQGPSTDTQYF. Using reference TRBV7-9 and TRBJ2-3 for the parts outside the CDR3, the full variable domain is DTGVSQNPRHKITKRGQNVTFRCDPISEHNRLYWYRQTLGQGPEFLTYFQNEAQLEKSRLLSDRFSAERPKGSFSTLEIQRTEQGDSAMYLCASSRQGPSTDTQYFGPGTRLTVL.